This note documents a single TCR beta chain sequence. Assay: immunoSEQ multiplex PCR; the TCRdb copy retains only in-frame clones and omits some. This table has millions of clones, roughly 91% appearing once. Cells designated naive CD8 were CD45RO-negative and were positively selected for CCR7, with terminally differentiated effector memory CD45RA+ cells excluded. The data derive from a study of shared clonotypes between healthy human individuals. V dropped 6 bases and J dropped 3 bases, with 11 bases sitting between them. The CDR3 is 13 residues long. CDR1 MGHDK and CDR2 SYGVNS come from the germline V gene.

This chain connects TRBV25-1 to TRBJ1-1; TRBD1 is a possible D gene (5 bases). Sequencing was done on a sample of naive CD8+ T cells from PBMCs. The receptor was isolated from a man between 18 and 29 years old in good health. Some clones in this sample may be carry-over from other donors' samples. The CDR3 DNA reads as TGTGCCAGCAGGGGGCGGGTTTACACTGAAGCTTTCTTT. Protein sequence: CASRGRVYTEAFF.